The 20 T cell receptor beta chains in this list originate from one sample, sequenced in a study of PD-1 blockade in classical Hodgkin lymphoma. The time point is: cycle 4 day 1 (C4D1), after six to seven weeks of nivolumab. All patients experienced relapse after autologous stem cell transplantation, and brentuximab vedotin exposure was variable. Measured with immunoSEQ multiplex PCR; TCRdb has only the in-frame clones, and not every one. The sample has roughly 64,000 clones, 90% to 95% seen once. The sample consisted of peripheral blood mononuclear cells (PBMCs), taken before the fourth cycle of nivolumab. Receptors were obtained from a human donor with classical Hodgkin lymphoma.

The chain links TRBV28 to TRBJ2-7; 8 nucleotides match TRBD1. Germline-derived CDR1 and CDR2 are MDHEN and SYDVKM. The CDR3 has 15 amino acids. Trimming at V came to 6 bases and at J to 0 bases, leaving 7 bases not matched to a gene. The CDR3 loop is CASRPGQGSSYEQYF. The DNA for the CDR3 is TGTGCCAGCAGACCTGGACAGGGAAGCTCCTACGAGCAGTACTTC.

Written as DNA, the CDR3 is TGTGCCAGCAGCGCAGATCGCAGACCTAGCACAGATACGCAGTATTTT. Translating gives CASSADRRPSTDTQYF. The chain employs TRBV9 and TRBJ2-3, with D unresolved. Germline CDR1 reads SGDLS; CDR2 reads YYNGEE. CDR3 length: 16 residues. With 3 bases removed from V and 0 bases from J, the gap between germline ends came to 14 bases.

J is TRBJ1-2 and V is TRBV7-2, with a tentative D call TRBD1 (6 bases). The V end was cut by 2 bases, the J end by 8 bases, with 12 bases between. The germline V gene has CDR1 SGHTA and CDR2 FQGNSA. The CDR3 has 13 amino acids. CDR3 protein: CASSLSGQRGYTF. The CDR3 nucleotides are TGTGCCAGCAGCTTATCCGGACAGAGAGGCTACACCTTC.

The genes are TRBV11-3 and TRBJ2-3; TRBD2 might be the D (7 bases). Germline V lookup: CDR1 SGHNT, CDR2 YENEEA. Trimming removed 6 bases from V and 4 bases from J, with 11 bases in between. The CDR3 sequence is 13 residues long. CDR3 protein: CASRGGAADTQYF. DNA of the CDR3: TGTGCCAGCAGAGGGGGGGCAGCAGATACGCAGTATTTT.

J is TRBJ2-2 and V is TRBV28; the D gene is possibly TRBD2 (6 bases). Germline CDR1 is MDHEN and CDR2 is SYDVKM. Trimming stripped 5 bases from V and 4 bases from J, with 11 bases between. This CDR3 has 14 amino acids. The CDR3 nucleotides are TGTGCCAGCAGTCCAACGGGGGTCACCGGGGAGCTGTTTTTT. Translation: CASSPTGVTGELFF. Full variable domain (missing parts from reference TRBV28 and TRBJ2-2): DVKVTQSSRYLVKRTGEKVFLECVQDMDHENMFWYRQDPGLGLRLIYFSYDVKMKEKGDIPEGYSVSREKKERFSLILESASTNQTSMYLCASSPTGVTGELFFGEGSRLTVL.

The chain links TRBV6-1 to TRBJ2-7; TRBD2 matches 11 bases. The germline gives CDR1 MNHNS, CDR2 SASEGT. This CDR3 spans 17 amino acids. After removal of 4 bases from V and 1 base from J, the junction contained 9 bases not matched to a gene. CDR3 coding DNA: TGTGCCAGCAGTGCCCAGGGGAGACTAGCGGGGTCCTACGAGCAGTACTTC. Translating it yields CASSAQGRLAGSYEQYF.

The gene calls are TRBV15 and TRBJ2-7; 11 bases map to TRBD2. The CDR3 spans 17 residues. The germline CDR1 and CDR2 sequences are LNHNV and YYDKDF (reference sequence). J gave up 4 bases and V 2 bases, and 10 bases lay outside the gene matches. As DNA, the CDR3 is TGTGCCACCAGCAGAAACGTAATGACTAGCGGGATTTACGAGCAGTACTTC. This sequence encodes CATSRNVMTSGIYEQYF.

The chain has TRBV4-1 and TRBJ2-1; 9 bases map to TRBD2. CDR1 is MGHRA and CDR2 is YSYEKL in the germline V gene. This CDR3 contains 16 residues. After removal of 1 base from V and 5 bases from J, the junction contained 6 bases not matched to a gene. CDR3 bases: TGCGCCAGCAGCCAAGGGGTAGCGGGGGCCCACAATGAGCAGTTCTTC. It specifies CASSQGVAGAHNEQFF.

The chain uses TRBV20-1 and TRBJ2-1, with unresolved D. Between the trimmed V and J ends, which lost 3 bases and 5 bases, there was a span of 5 bases. Germline V lookup: CDR1 DFQATT, CDR2 SNEGSKA (reference sequence). The CDR3 has 11 residues. Here the CDR3 DNA reads TGCAGTGCTAGCCTCCACAATGAGCAGTTCTTC. Amino acid sequence: CSASLHNEQFF.

V is TRBV7-9 and J is TRBJ1-1, with D uncertain. The V end was cut by 5 bases, the J end by 0 bases, with 10 bases between. Germline loops: CDR1 SEHNR, CDR2 FQNEAQ (reference sequence). There are 14 residues in the CDR3. CDR3 region: CASSPGVMNTEAFF. The CDR3 DNA sequence: TGTGCCAGCAGCCCGGGCGTAATGAACACTGAAGCTTTCTTT.

The V gene is TRBV28, the J gene TRBJ1-4; TRBD1 might be the D (5 bases). The V end was cut by 3 bases, the J end by 4 bases, with 12 bases between. The CDR3 has 15 residues. Germline CDR1 is MDHEN and CDR2 is SYDVKM. Here the CDR3 DNA reads TGTGCCAGCAGTTTCCCGGACAATTATAATGAAAAACTGTTTTTT. Its protein is CASSFPDNYNEKLFF.

The CDR3 DNA sequence: TGTGCCAGCAGTTTAGCGGGAACAAGAGAGACCCAGTACTTC. This encodes CASSLAGTRETQYF. The chain uses TRBV28 and TRBJ2-5; tentatively, D is TRBD2 (6 bases). Germline values: CDR1 MDHEN, CDR2 SYDVKM. V was pared by 2 bases and J by 4 bases, with 11 bases between. The CDR3 runs to 14 residues.

This clone was detected a few times. The gene calls are TRBV27 and TRBJ1-1; possible D gene TRBD1, 6 bases. In germline, CDR1 is MNHEY, CDR2 SMNVEV (reference sequence). The CDR3 has 16 amino acids. The V and J ends lost 6 bases and 0 bases respectively, with 17 bases between them. The CDR3 is CASRSIETGLNTEAFF. Here the CDR3 DNA reads TGTGCCAGCAGATCTATAGAGACAGGATTGAACACTGAAGCTTTCTTT.

This clone was counted a single time. J is TRBJ2-1 and V is TRBV6-4, with D unresolved. The CDR3 is 13 residues long. V lost 0 bases and J lost 7, with 7 bases in between. Germline V gene data show CDR1 as MRHNA and CDR2 as SNTAGT. The CDR3, as DNA: TGTGCCAGCAGTGACTCAAGGAATAATGAGCAGTTCTTC. Amino acids: CASSDSRNNEQFF.

This chain joins TRBV5-6 and TRBJ1-3, with 10 bases lining up with TRBD1. The CDR3 sequence is 17 residues long. Per germline, CDR1 SGHDT and CDR2 YYEEEE. J lost 2 bases, V lost 0 bases, and 5 bases had no gene match. The CDR3 DNA follows: TGTGCCAGCAGCTTGGGACAGGGGGCCTCCGCTGGAAACACCATATATTTT. Its translation: CASSLGQGASAGNTIYF.

This clone was counted a few times. The chain joins TRBV4-2 to TRBJ1-3; D not resolved. Germline CDR1 reads LGHNA; CDR2 reads YNFKEQ. V gave up 0 bases and J gave up 2 bases, with 14 bases separating them. The CDR3 sequence is 17 residues long. CDR3 sequence: CASSQETQTRAGNTIYF. The CDR3 coding sequence is TGTGCCAGCAGCCAAGAAACCCAGACACGGGCTGGAAACACCATATATTTT.

The rearrangement joins TRBV29-1 to TRBJ1-2; unclear D gene. Trimming shortened V by 5 bases and J by 3 bases, and 25 bases separated the two germline ends. The CDR3 is made up of 17 amino acids. Germline loops: CDR1 SQVTM, CDR2 ANQGSEA. CDR3: CSVSVRTETSPYYGYTF. Written as DNA, the CDR3 is TGCAGCGTTAGCGTTCGAACGGAAACTTCACCATACTATGGCTACACCTTC.

The rearrangement joins TRBV6-1 to TRBJ2-3; perhaps TRBD1 as D (5 bases). V shed 2 bases and J shed 0 bases, with 12 bases lying between them. The CDR3 spans 16 residues. CDR1 is MNHNS and CDR2 is SASEGT in the germline V gene. CDR3 in amino acids: CASSERQRGSTDTQYF. CDR3 nucleotides: TGTGCCAGCAGTGAAAGACAAAGGGGTAGCACAGATACGCAGTATTTT.

The chain is built from TRBV2 and TRBJ2-6; 7 nucleotides agree with TRBD2. This CDR3 is 20 amino acids long. Per germline, CDR1 SNHLY and CDR2 FYNNEI. Trimming at V came to 11 bases and at J to 0 bases, leaving 22 bases not matched to a gene. The CDR3 is CAASSGGLAGYYSGANVLTF. The CDR3 DNA reads as TGTGCCGCCAGCAGTGGCGGTTTAGCGGGCTACTACTCTGGGGCCAACGTCCTGACTTTC.

The chain combines TRBV2 with TRBJ1-6; D may be TRBD1 (5 bases). Trimming took 6 bases from V and 8 from J, leaving 8 bases between them. CDR3 length equals 12 residues. Germline loops: CDR1 SNHLY, CDR2 FYNNEI. The CDR3, as DNA: TGTGCCAGCAGATCACAGGATTCACCCCTCCACTTT. It yields the protein CASRSQDSPLHF.